In this sample, the clone carrying this TCR beta chain turned up a few times. Of the isolated RNA, all was reverse transcribed, and so the sequenced material was expressed TCRB transcripts. The assay was immunoSEQ multiplex PCR, and TCRdb's table has in-frame clones only and misses some. The sample records under 150,000 clones, less than 8.5% being singletons. These data come from a study of beta chain features in type 1 diabetes. Germline V gene data show CDR1 as SGHRS and CDR2 as YFSETQ. The V end lost 0 bases, the J end lost 5 bases, and 14 bases lay between the germline ends. The CDR3 has 16 residues.

The source material was central memory CD4+ T cells from blood. The chain has TRBV5-1 and TRBJ1-4; D is perhaps TRBD1 (5 bases). This TCR was sampled from a woman aged 25 to 39 in good health. Here the CDR3 reads CASSLAGGGMNEKLFF. CDR3 coding DNA: TGCGCCAGCAGCTTGGCCGGGGGAGGCATGAATGAAAAACTGTTTTTT.